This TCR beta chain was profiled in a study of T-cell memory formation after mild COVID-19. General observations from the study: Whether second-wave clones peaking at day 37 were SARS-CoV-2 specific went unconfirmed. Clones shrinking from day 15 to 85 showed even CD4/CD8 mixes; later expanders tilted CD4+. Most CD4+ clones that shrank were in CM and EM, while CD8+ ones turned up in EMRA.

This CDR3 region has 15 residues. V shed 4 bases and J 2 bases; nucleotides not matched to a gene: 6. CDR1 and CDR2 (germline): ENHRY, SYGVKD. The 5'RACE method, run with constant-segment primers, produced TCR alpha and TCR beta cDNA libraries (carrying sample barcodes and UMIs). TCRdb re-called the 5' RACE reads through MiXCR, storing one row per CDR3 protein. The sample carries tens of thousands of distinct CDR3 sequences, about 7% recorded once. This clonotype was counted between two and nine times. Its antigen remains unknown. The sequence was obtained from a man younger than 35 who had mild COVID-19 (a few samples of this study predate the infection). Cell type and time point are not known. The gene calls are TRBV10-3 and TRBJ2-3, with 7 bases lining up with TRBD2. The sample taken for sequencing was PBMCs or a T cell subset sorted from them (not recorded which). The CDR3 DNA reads TGTGCCATCAGTGTTGGCGGGGGATACACAGATACGCAGTATTTT. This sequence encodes CAISVGGGYTDTQYF.